This T cell receptor beta chain originates from a study of monozygotic twins with inflammatory bowel disease. Study-level results: Lower TCRbeta diversity (inverse Simpson) was seen in IBD patients than in healthy co-twins.

TCRdb reprocessed the 5' RACE reads, with one entry per CDR3 protein and no DNA. The record lists approximately 330,000 distinct CDR3 sequences, of which the ten most abundant hold 2% to 2.5%. In the case of this clonotype: Its target is not known.

This CDR3 region has 14 residues. Germline V gives CDR1 MNHNS, CDR2 SASEGT. The TCR sequence derives from a human donor with ulcerative colitis or Crohn's disease, or a healthy co-twin of an affected twin (not recorded which). Sequencing used blood. The chain has TRBV6-1 and TRBJ1-2; the TRBD1 assignment by TCRdb is unverifiable without DNA. The CDR3 region is CASSELTGASGYTF.